This T cell receptor (beta chain) was profiled in a study of blood T cell repertoires in COVID-19. As for the study in general: Acute-phase and convalescent COVID-19 samples originated in the United States, Italy and Spain. The cDNA or gDNA used as material had been derived from T cells, B-cell-depleted T cells, or PBMCs.

V was cut by 4 bases and J by 0 bases, with 7 bases left in between. Germline CDR1 and CDR2: MNHEY and SVGAGI. There are 15 residues in the CDR3. Original processing notes: Scientists estimated how many nucleated cells there were by amplifying reference gene primers. Repertoires were generated with immunoSEQ multiplex PCR, while TCRdb's copy carries only in-frame clones and drops some. From that table come the V and J calls and clone size; the DNA was used to work out D and trimming. The table lists about 80,000 clones, roughly three quarters of them singletons. The chain couples TRBV6-5 to TRBJ1-6; D uncertain. The receptor's source is a man between 70 and 80 years old with active or convalescent COVID-19. Sequencing was carried out using peripheral blood. CDR3: CASSSRGSYNSPLHF. As DNA, the CDR3 is TGTGCCAGCAGTTCGCGGGGCTCCTATAATTCACCCCTCCACTTT.